These 5 T cell receptor beta chains originate from one sample sequenced in a study of cytomegalovirus exposure and HLA in healthy donors. A multiplex PCR was run with 60 Vbeta primers and 13 Jbeta primers. Produced via immunoSEQ multiplex PCR; TCRdb's table is partial and in-frame only. The data show 95,000 to 150,000 clones, around 84% seen once. Sequences were obtained from PBMCs. The receptor source for this set is a man aged 18 to 30 in good health and CMV-seronegative.

V is TRBV6-1 and J is TRBJ2-7; 10 bases fit TRBD1. Germline loops: CDR1 MNHNS, CDR2 SASEGT. With V trimmed by 10 bases and J by 7 bases, 7 bases remained unmatched. CDR3 length equals 12 residues. The CDR3 sequence is CATRQGAGEQYF. CDR3 bases: TGTGCCACGAGACAGGGGGCTGGAGAGCAGTACTTC.

V gene TRBV7-8 combines with J gene TRBJ1-1; perhaps TRBD1 as D (5 bases). Germline loops: CDR1 SGHVS, CDR2 FQNEAQ. The CDR3 has 12 amino acids. The V end lost 4 bases, the J end lost 8 bases, and 11 bases lay between the germline ends. The CDR3 DNA is TGTGCCAGCAGCTGGGGGGGTCTCGAAGCTTTCTTT. It encodes CASSWGGLEAFF.

The V call is TRBV13, the J call TRBJ2-7; maybe TRBD2 (6 bases). Germline CDR1 PRHDT, CDR2 FYEKMQ (reference sequence). Trimming left V 2 bases short and J 2 bases short, with 13 bases between. This CDR3 spans 15 amino acids. CDR3 nucleotides: TGTGCCAGCAGCTTAAGGAGGGTCACACCCTACGAGCAGTACTTC. Translation: CASSLRRVTPYEQYF.

The chain links TRBV11-2 to TRBJ2-3; weak D call: TRBD2 (6 bases). V lost 3 bases and J lost 3, with 16 bases in between. There are 16 residues in the CDR3. Germline V gene sequence: CDR1 SGHAT, CDR2 FQNNGV. CDR3 sequence reads: CASSLSTRRRTDTQYF. CDR3 coding DNA: TGTGCCAGCAGCTTGTCGACTAGAAGGAGAACAGATACGCAGTATTTT.

The chain is built from TRBV11-2 and TRBJ2-5; the match to TRBD2 covers 10 bases. This CDR3 spans 15 amino acids. V lost 1 base to trimming and J lost 4 bases; unmatched junction nucleotides: 3. Germline lookup yields CDR1 SGHAT and CDR2 FQNNGV. The CDR3 spells CASSLGASGGETQYF. CDR3 coding DNA: TGTGCCAGCAGCTTAGGAGCTAGCGGGGGAGAGACCCAGTACTTC.